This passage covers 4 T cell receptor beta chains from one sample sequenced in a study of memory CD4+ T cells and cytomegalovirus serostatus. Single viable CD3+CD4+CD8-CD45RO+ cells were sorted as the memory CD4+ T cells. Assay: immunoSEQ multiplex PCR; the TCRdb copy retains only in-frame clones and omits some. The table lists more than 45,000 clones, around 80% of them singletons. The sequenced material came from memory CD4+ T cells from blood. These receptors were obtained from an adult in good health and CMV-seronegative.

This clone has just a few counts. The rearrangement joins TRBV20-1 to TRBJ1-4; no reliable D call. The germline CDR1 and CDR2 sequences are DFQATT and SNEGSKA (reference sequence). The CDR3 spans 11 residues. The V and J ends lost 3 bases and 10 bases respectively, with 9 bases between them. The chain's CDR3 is CSASGDRKLFF. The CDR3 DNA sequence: TGCAGTGCTAGTGGTGATCGAAAACTGTTTTTT.

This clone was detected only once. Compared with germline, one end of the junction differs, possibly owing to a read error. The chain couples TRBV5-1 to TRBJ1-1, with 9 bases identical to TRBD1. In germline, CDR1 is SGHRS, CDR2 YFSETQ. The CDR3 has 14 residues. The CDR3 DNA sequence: TGTGCCAGCAGCTCGCGGACAGGGGCCACTGAAGCTTTCTTT. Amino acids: CASSSRTGATEAFF. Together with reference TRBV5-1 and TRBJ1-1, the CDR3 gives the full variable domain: KAGVTQTPRYLIKTRGQQVTLSCSPISGHRSVSWYQQTPGQGLQFLFEYFSETQRNKGNFPGRFSGRQFSNSRSEMNVSTLELGDSALYLCASSSRTGATEAFFGQGTRLTVV.

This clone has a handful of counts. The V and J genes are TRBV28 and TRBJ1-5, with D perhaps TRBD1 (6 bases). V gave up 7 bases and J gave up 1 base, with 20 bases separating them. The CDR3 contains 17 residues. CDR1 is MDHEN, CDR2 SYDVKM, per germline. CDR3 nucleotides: TGTGCCAGCATCCCTGCCAAGGGGGAGGTCAGCAATCAGCCCCAGCATTTT. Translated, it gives CASIPAKGEVSNQPQHF.

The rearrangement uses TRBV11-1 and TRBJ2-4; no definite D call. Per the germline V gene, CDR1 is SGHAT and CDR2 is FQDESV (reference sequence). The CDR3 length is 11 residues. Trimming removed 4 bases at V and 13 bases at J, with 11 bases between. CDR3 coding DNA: TGTGCCAGCAGCTCAGCTAGTCAACAGTACTTC. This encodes CASSSASQQYF.